This TCR beta chain came from a study of Ad26.COV2.S vaccination and SARS-CoV-2 variants. Study information: In the COV1001 trial, the donor was in the Ad26.COV2.S arm. The vaccine Ad26.COV2.S was put into the muscle once, or twice with 56 days between.

Treatment specified: some 19 received Ad26.COV2.S at low or high dose, single or two shots; about 5 received placebo; per-sample allocation not given. Repertoires come from day 63 after the first vaccine or placebo injection. The shot given was an Ad26 vector that makes Wuhan-strain SARS-CoV-2 spike. This table comes from immunoSEQ multiplex PCR, and its TCRdb copy is limited to in-frame clones, with some not included. In the table there are about 350,000 clones, around 90% of which are singletons. Details on this clone: What it recognizes is unknown.

Notes on the study in general: People who got the vaccine or the placebo had similar non-spike TCR breadth.

The sequencing here drew on peripheral blood, taken in a trial of Ad26.COV2.S vaccine versus placebo. This sequence originates from a person aged 18-65 years who received the Ad26.COV2.S COVID-19 vaccine or a placebo.

The CDR3 region is CASSYLGGMQPQHF. As DNA, the CDR3 is TGTGCCAGCAGTTACCTGGGGGGTATGCAGCCCCAGCATTTT. The V call is TRBV6-6, the J call TRBJ1-5; the D gene is possibly TRBD1 (5 bases). Looked up from germline, CDR1 is MNHNY and CDR2 is SVGAGI (reference sequence). This CDR3 region has 14 residues. V lost 2 bases to trimming and J lost 7 bases, with 12 bases between them.